Following are 18 T cell receptor beta chains from one sample sequenced in a study of post-analysis software for immune sequencing data. Whole-study results and caveats: Controls had lower frequencies than patients of about 5 TRBV segments, which included TRBV5-6, TRBV5-1 and TRBV20-1.

cDNA libraries for TCR beta contained unique molecular identifiers. One entry per CDR3 protein, called by TCRdb with MiXCR from the PCR reads. The top ten clones hold roughly 12% of a sample with fewer than 600,000 distinct CDR3 sequences, roughly 45% of them seen once. These receptors have no identified antigens. Sequences were obtained from blood. The receptors shown here come from a girl under 18 with multiple sclerosis.

The chain carries TRBV6-1 and TRBJ1-1, with D possibly matching TRBD1 (5 bases). Trimming left V 1 base short and J 7 bases short, with 13 bases between. The CDR3 sequence is 14 residues long. Looked up from germline, CDR1 is MNHNS and CDR2 is SASEGT. The DNA of the CDR3 is TGTGCCAGCAGTGAAGTAGGAACCACAGGTGAAGCTTTCTTT. This sequence encodes CASSEVGTTGEAFF.

The chain couples TRBV7-6 to TRBJ2-1, with D tentatively TRBD2 (5 bases). V was cut by 2 bases and J by 0 bases, with 17 bases left in between. This CDR3 contains 18 residues. Germline CDR1 and CDR2: SGHVS and FNYEAQ. In DNA, the CDR3 is TGTGCCAGCAGCTTATTGATTACGACGGGAAACTCCTACAATGAGCAGTTCTTC. Its translation: CASSLLITTGNSYNEQFF. Combining the CDR3 with reference TRBV7-6 and TRBJ2-1 gives the whole variable domain GAGVSQSPRYKVTKRGQDVALRCDPISGHVSLYWYRQALGQGPEFLTYFNYEAQQDKSGLPNDRFSAERPEGSISTLTIQRTEQRDSAMYRCASSLLITTGNSYNEQFFGPGTRLTVL.

The rearrangement uses TRBV15 and TRBJ2-1; D gene unclear. CDR3 size: 13 residues. CDR1 is LNHNV, CDR2 YYDKDF, per germline (reference sequence). Trimming shortened V by 1 base and J by 9 bases, and 10 bases separated the two germline ends. In DNA form, the CDR3 reads TGTGCCACCAGCAGAGCCTTAGGCAGTGAGCAGTTCTTC. Protein sequence: CATSRALGSEQFF.

V and J are TRBV20-1 and TRBJ1-5; 7 positions agree with TRBD1. The CDR3 runs to 13 residues. The V gene end was trimmed by 2 bases and the J gene end by 4 bases; junction bases not matched to a gene: 2. Germline values: CDR1 DFQATT, CDR2 SNEGSKA (reference sequence). The CDR3 spells CSARKQGNQPQHF. Written as DNA, the CDR3 is TGCAGTGCTAGAAAACAGGGGAATCAGCCCCAGCATTTT.

This clonotype was counted between two and nine times. The gene calls are TRBV20-1 and TRBJ2-1; 7 nucleotides align to TRBD2. There are 15 residues in the CDR3. Germline loops: CDR1 DFQATT, CDR2 SNEGSKA (reference sequence). The ends lost 6 bases at V and 5 bases at J; junction bases unmatched: 13. CDR3 sequence: CSAEGRDYTNNEQFF. CDR3 coding DNA: TGCAGTGCAGAGGGCCGGGACTACACGAACAATGAGCAGTTCTTC.

CDR3: CSAPGTGVSYEQYF. The CDR3 nucleotides read TGCAGTGCACCTGGGACAGGGGTGTCCTACGAGCAGTACTTC. The chain combines TRBV20-1 with TRBJ2-7; 10 positions match TRBD1. Germline values: CDR1 DFQATT, CDR2 SNEGSKA (reference sequence). The CDR3 consists of 14 residues. The trim removed 6 bases at V and 1 base at J, leaving 6 bases unmatched.

V usage is TRBV7-2 and J usage is TRBJ2-3; the D gene could be TRBD1 or TRBD2 (6 bases each). Germline assignment: CDR1 SGHTA and CDR2 FQGNSA. This CDR3 is built from 18 residues. The V and J ends lost 5 bases and 2 bases respectively, with 23 bases between them. The CDR3 region is CASSPNPTGGALTDTQYF. The CDR3 DNA sequence: TGTGCCAGCAGCCCGAACCCGACAGGCGGGGCTCTCACAGATACGCAGTATTTT.

This chain uses TRBV5-6 with TRBJ1-1; a possible D gene is TRBD1 (5 bases). The CDR3 sequence is 16 residues long. The V end lost 1 base, the J end lost 5 bases, and 18 bases lay between the germline ends. Germline V gene data show CDR1 as SGHDT and CDR2 as YYEEEE. The chain's CDR3 is CASSLLTGAWATEAFF. As DNA, the CDR3 is TGTGCCAGCAGCTTGTTAACCGGGGCATGGGCTACTGAAGCTTTCTTT.

The rearrangement uses TRBV20-1 and TRBJ2-1; 10 bases are shared with TRBD1. After removal of 5 bases from V and 6 bases from J, the junction contained 4 bases not matched to a gene. Germline V gene lookup returns CDR1 DFQATT and CDR2 SNEGSKA (reference sequence). CDR3 size: 13 residues. The CDR3, as DNA: TGCAGTGCTGGCCGGGACAGGGGCAATGAGCAGTTCTTC. As protein: CSAGRDRGNEQFF.

The chain joins TRBV24-1 to TRBJ1-5, with a weak D call TRBD1 (5 bases). The CDR3 has 12 residues. V lost 3 bases, J lost 15 bases, and 14 bases lay in between. Germline V lookup: CDR1 KGHDR, CDR2 SFDVKD. The CDR3 DNA reads TGTGCCACCAGTGATCCGGACATCCGGCTGCATTTT. Translating it yields CATSDPDIRLHF.

This clonotype occurred a few times. This chain joins TRBV28 and TRBJ1-5, with D possibly matching TRBD1 (6 bases). CDR1 is MDHEN, CDR2 SYDVKM, per germline. This CDR3 region has 15 residues. Trimming left V 4 bases short and J 2 bases short, with 12 bases between. The CDR3 reads CASSSGTWGNQPQHF. The CDR3 region has the DNA TGTGCCAGCAGTTCCGGGACATGGGGCAATCAGCCCCAGCATTTT.

The chain is built from TRBV12-3 or TRBV12-4 and TRBJ1-1, with D unresolved. Trimming pared 6 bases from V and 1 base from J, leaving 9 bases between. The CDR3 is 13 residues long. CDR3 sequence: CASRTGPNTEAFF. CDR3 bases: TGTGCCAGCAGAACTGGACCGAACACTGAAGCTTTCTTT.

The genes are TRBV20-1 and TRBJ2-5; D remains unclear. Per the germline V gene, CDR1 is DFQATT and CDR2 is SNEGSKA (reference sequence). The germline V and J ends were trimmed by 1 base and 2 bases, with 20 bases remaining between them. The CDR3 covers 17 residues. This chain's CDR3 is CSARGLSGMNRQETQYF. CDR3 nucleotide sequence: TGCAGTGCTAGAGGCCTTTCCGGCATGAACCGTCAAGAGACCCAGTACTTC.

The chain uses TRBV20-1 and TRBJ2-1, with 10 nucleotides matching TRBD1. Trimming removed 6 bases from V and 10 bases from J; junction bases left unmatched: 6. The CDR3 runs 12 residues. Germline CDR1 reads DFQATT; CDR2 reads SNEGSKA (reference sequence). The CDR3 coding sequence is TGCAGTGCGTCGACAGGGGGCTACGAGCAGTTCTTC. Its protein is CSASTGGYEQFF.

The table lists this clonotype with a few counts. The chain has TRBV6-6 and TRBJ1-5; D remains ambiguous. The CDR3 is made up of 16 amino acids. V lost 0 bases to trimming and J lost 1 base, with 10 bases between them. The germline V gene encodes CDR1 MNHNY and CDR2 SVGAGI (reference sequence). CDR3 in DNA: TGTGCCAGCAGTTACTCGATTGGAGGAAGCAATCAGCCCCAGCATTTT. Protein: CASSYSIGGSNQPQHF.

V is TRBV7-9 and J is TRBJ2-7, with 9 bases matching TRBD2. The CDR3 is 16 amino acids. The germline CDR1 and CDR2 sequences are SEHNR and FQNEAQ (reference sequence). V lost 5 bases and J lost 5; bases outside the gene matches: 13. This CDR3 reads CASSPGDSGRTDEQYF. The CDR3 DNA is TGTGCCAGCAGCCCCGGCGATAGCGGGAGAACCGACGAGCAGTACTTC.

This chain uses TRBV4-2 with TRBJ1-1; TRBD1 might be the D (5 bases). The germline gives CDR1 LGHNA, CDR2 YNFKEQ. V was pared by 1 base and J by 1 base, with 10 bases between. This CDR3 contains 15 residues. CDR3 DNA: TGTGCCAGCAGCCAAGCTGTCGACAGGAACACTGAAGCTTTCTTT. As protein: CASSQAVDRNTEAFF.

There are a few counts of this clonotype. This chain connects TRBV3-1 to TRBJ2-1; TRBD2 aligns across 7 bases. V gave up 1 base and J gave up 2 bases; unmatched junction bases: 2. The CDR3 contains 15 residues. Germline V gene sequence: CDR1 LGHDT, CDR2 YNNKEL (reference sequence). CDR3 DNA: TGTGCCAGCAGCCAAGCGGGGGGTCCCTACAATGAGCAGTTCTTC. Protein: CASSQAGGPYNEQFF.